These T cell receptor beta chains were read from a single sample in a study of blood T cell repertoires in COVID-19. The data were produced by immunoSEQ multiplex PCR, yet TCRdb's version contains in-frame clones alone and is incomplete. The sample lists 300,000 to 400,000 clones, around 87% occurring once. The specimen sequenced was peripheral blood. These receptors all stem from a woman in her forties or fifties with COVID-19, enrolled during active disease. The conserved cysteine and the conserved F or W are not part of the CDR3 here. The order of the fields is J gene, V gene, CDR3 protein.

>TRBJ1-5|TRBV16
ASSPLWRGNQPQH
>TRBJ1-1|TRBV5-1
ASSSNTHNTEAF
>TRBJ1-6|TRBV6-5
ASSRQGRSPLH
>TRBJ2-7|TRBV11-2
ASSLARDITSYEQY
>TRBJ2-2|TRBV9
ASSVVSSGNTGELF
>TRBJ2-1|TRBV29-1
SVSAGGSSYNEQF
>TRBJ2-3|TRBV21-1
ASSKVDGRGRTDTQY
>TRBJ2-5|TRBV19
ASSIQLAVGTQY
>TRBJ2-1|TRBV5-1
ASSSRGTGWNEQF
>TRBJ2-3|TRBV11-2
ASSATLTDTQY
>TRBJ2-3|TRBV19
ASSMAGPSTDTQY
>TRBJ1-2|TRBV19
ACSGQGVGYT
>TRBJ2-3|TRBV15
ATSRDKLAGFLGGRTDTQY
>TRBJ1-1|TRBV29-1
SVEWGQNTEAF
>TRBJ1-4|TRBV7-6
ASSLGPATNEKLF
>TRBJ1-3|TRBV2
ASSEAGWLALSGNTIY
>TRBJ1-2|TRBV11-2
ASSTGYGYT
>TRBJ1-6|TRBV3-1/TRBV3-2
ASSRTGGNSPLH
>TRBJ2-2|TRBV14
ASSPFYRSSGELF
>TRBJ2-7|TRBV7-3
ASSLQGLAGTTYEQY
>TRBJ1-2|TRBV30
AWTVGQGSGYT
>TRBJ2-7|TRBV19
ASSEGSGRVGHSYEQY
>TRBJ1-4|TRBV19
ASSIREIEKLF
>TRBJ2-2|TRBV7-2
ASSLDVRRTGELF
>TRBJ2-7|TRBV6-5
ASSYSGQGTYEQY
>TRBJ1-1|TRBV19
ASSISGLNTEAF
>TRBJ2-3|TRBV4-2
ASSQDRSGRAGTDTQY
>TRBJ2-5|TRBV5-1
ASSLAGYETQY
>TRBJ2-7|TRBV3-1/TRBV3-2
ASSLGARGGSSYEQY
>TRBJ1-3|TRBV9
ASSVDRADSGNTIY
>TRBJ1-5|TRBV4-1
ASSFQGAPNQPQH
>TRBJ2-1|TRBV7-2
ASSFDGGTSGRRYNEQF
>TRBJ2-1|TRBV6-1
ASSEVRGLGTSVAYNEQF
>TRBJ2-6|TRBV9
ASREGAGANVLT
>TRBJ2-4|TRBV27
ASRVSGSTKNIQY
>TRBJ1-2|TRBV6-2/TRBV6-3
ASSYLVGSWGYT
>TRBJ2-1|TRBV3-1/TRBV3-2
ASSLGLAGHNEQF
>TRBJ2-3|TRBV2
ASSSGTPNSSTDTQY
>TRBJ1-1|TRBV30
AWSAGQATNTEAF
>TRBJ2-1|TRBV6-2/TRBV6-3
ASSYSRTGLAGDNEQF
>TRBJ1-1|TRBV7-9
ASSLVQGGTEAF
>TRBJ2-7|TRBV10-3
AISEESYEQY
>TRBJ2-1|TRBV18
ASSPGTSGRSSYNEQF
>TRBJ2-2|TRBV2
ASKRGTGELF
>TRBJ2-7|TRBV6-5
ASSSLTYYEQY
>TRBJ2-1|TRBV30
AWSNALSSSNEQF
>TRBJ2-3|TRBV29-1
SVDRLGGEADTQY
>TRBJ1-6|TRBV27
ASSLSQGAGNSPLH
>TRBJ2-1|TRBV19
ASSIRTGSYNEQF
>TRBJ2-7|TRBV5-4
ASSEGSRSYEQY
>TRBJ1-4|TRBV29-1
SVQGAPEKLF
>TRBJ2-1|TRBV10-1
ATPLAGPYNEQF
>TRBJ1-3|TRBV27
ASSRITGRGNTIY
>TRBJ2-7|TRBV4-1
ASSQVGSTGYEQY
>TRBJ2-1|TRBV9
ASSVASWVAGVQF
>TRBJ2-3|TRBV5-6
ASRGQGAGTDTQY
>TRBJ1-4|TRBV11-2
ASSLVQGSNEKLF
>TRBJ1-1|TRBV6-2/TRBV6-3
ASSYPTGLGTEAF